One sample yielded the 26 T cell receptor beta chains listed below, sequenced in a study of blood T cell repertoires in COVID-19. TCRdb keeps only in-frame clones here, not all; method: immunoSEQ multiplex PCR. The sample has about 270,000 clones, 85% seen once. Sequenced material: peripheral blood. These receptors were taken from a human donor in a cohort sampled during active COVID-19.

This clone was recorded only once. The CDR3 sequence is CASSVLETGELFF. The CDR3 bases are TGTGCCAGCAGCGTGCTAGAAACCGGGGAGCTGTTTTTT. This rearrangement joins TRBV9 to TRBJ2-2; D remains ambiguous. V lost 2 bases, J lost 5 bases, and 7 bases lay in between. Looked up from germline, CDR1 is SGDLS and CDR2 is YYNGEE. The CDR3 extends over 13 amino acids.

In nucleotides, the CDR3 is TGTGCCAGCAGCGTAGGGGCGGGGCAGGACCTCTCTGGAAACACCATATATTTT. This gives the protein CASSVGAGQDLSGNTIYF. The chain joins TRBV9 to TRBJ1-3; D perhaps matches TRBD1 (5 bases). From germline, CDR1 is SGDLS and CDR2 YYNGEE. V dropped 0 bases and J dropped 0 bases, with 16 bases sitting between them. The CDR3 contains 18 residues.

The chain has TRBV12-3 or TRBV12-4 and TRBJ1-5; the D is unclear. Trimming pared 3 bases from V and 3 bases from J, leaving 6 bases between. The CDR3 extends over 13 amino acids. The CDR3 is CASSLLANQPQHF. The CDR3 DNA reads TGTGCCAGCAGTTTGTTAGCCAATCAGCCCCAGCATTTT.

The V and J genes are TRBV6-5 and TRBJ1-6, with 7 bases identical to TRBD1. Germline CDR1 and CDR2: MNHEY and SVGAGI. This CDR3 is built from 15 residues. J gave up 10 bases and V 2 bases, and 8 bases lay outside the gene matches. The DNA of the CDR3 is TGTGCCAGCAGTTACGACAGGGCCCCGGAGTCACCCCTCCACTTT. Translation gives CASSYDRAPESPLHF.

In this sample, this clone turned up once. The chain carries TRBV4-3 and TRBJ2-1; 11 bases agree with TRBD2. V lost 4 bases, J lost 8 bases, and 4 bases stayed unmatched. Germline CDR1 LGHNA, CDR2 YSLEER. This CDR3 comprises 14 residues. CDR3 sequence: CASSRTSGSHEQFF. The DNA for the CDR3 is TGCGCCAGCAGCCGAACTAGCGGGAGTCATGAGCAGTTCTTC.

The gene calls are TRBV30 and TRBJ2-3; tentative D call: TRBD2 (6 bases). Germline CDR1 is GTSNPN and CDR2 is SVGIG (reference sequence). CDR3 length: 11 amino acids. In DNA, the CDR3 is TGTGCTGCGGGAAGCACAGATACGCAGTATTTT. The encoded protein is CAAGSTDTQYF. Using reference TRBV30 and TRBJ2-3 for the parts outside the CDR3, the full variable domain is SQTIHQWPATLVQPVGSPLSLECTVEGTSNPNLYWYRQAAGRGLQLLFYSVGIGQISSEVPQNLSASRPQDRQFILSSKKLLLSDSGFYLCAAGSTDTQYFGPGTRLTVL.

In this sample, this clone turned up once. The V gene is TRBV5-6, the J gene TRBJ2-7, with TRBD1 identical over 9 bases. The CDR3 runs to 16 residues. With 5 bases clipped from V and 6 bases from J, the junction kept 15 bases outside the gene matches. Germline values: CDR1 SGHDT, CDR2 YYEEEE. For the CDR3, the DNA is TGTGCCAGCAGGTACACCGGGACAGGGTATAGTGGCGAGCAGTACTTC. Protein product: CASRYTGTGYSGEQYF.

V and J are TRBV29-1 and TRBJ2-3, with 9 positions matching TRBD2. The ends lost 6 bases at V and 2 bases at J; junction bases unmatched: 6. Germline values: CDR1 SQVTM, CDR2 ANQGSEA. The CDR3 is made up of 14 amino acids. The CDR3 loop reads CSVETSGHTDTQYF. DNA of the CDR3: TGCAGCGTGGAGACTAGCGGTCACACAGATACGCAGTATTTT.

This clone was counted a single time. The chain couples TRBV6-6 to TRBJ1-4, with 8 bases matching TRBD1. Germline V gene sequence: CDR1 MNHNY, CDR2 SVGAGI (reference sequence). This CDR3 is built from 17 residues. Trimming took 5 bases from V and 4 from J; bases not matched to a gene: 12. The CDR3 loop is CASSPPGQGRRNEKLFF. The CDR3 DNA follows: TGTGCCAGCAGTCCCCCCGGACAGGGTCGGCGTAATGAAAAACTGTTTTTT.

The chain couples TRBV18 to TRBJ2-3; D is possibly TRBD2 (5 bases). Between the trimmed V and J ends, which lost 1 base and 1 base, there was a span of 9 bases. The CDR3 covers 15 residues. The germline CDR1 and CDR2 sequences are KGHSH and LQKENI. CDR3 sequence (DNA): TGTGCCAGCTCACCACTTCTTAGCGGCACAGATACGCAGTATTTT. It yields the protein CASSPLLSGTDTQYF.

V usage is TRBV3-1 (or the pseudogene TRBV3-2) and J usage is TRBJ1-2; TRBD1 matches 7 bases. Germline values: CDR1 LGHDT, CDR2 YNNKEL (reference sequence). This CDR3 has 16 residues. Trimming removed 2 bases from V and 5 bases from J; junction bases left unmatched: 11. The chain's CDR3 is CASSQTANRGRYGYTF. For the CDR3, the DNA is TGTGCCAGCAGCCAAACCGCCAACAGGGGACGGTATGGCTACACCTTC.

The chain couples TRBV11-2 to TRBJ2-7; a possible D gene is TRBD1 (5 bases). The CDR3 runs to 15 residues. V lost 1 base to trimming and J lost 2 bases, with 12 bases between them. Germline assignment: CDR1 SGHAT and CDR2 FQNNGV. The CDR3, as DNA: TGTGCCAGCAGCTTAGTGTCAGGGTATCCCTACGAGCAGTACTTC. Translated, it gives CASSLVSGYPYEQYF.

The chain couples TRBV6-1 to TRBJ2-7; 9 nucleotides align to TRBD1. The V and J ends lost 2 bases and 4 bases, in that order; junction bases with no gene match: 9. Germline V lookup: CDR1 MNHNS, CDR2 SASEGT. This CDR3 is 16 amino acids long. CDR3 residues: CASSEREQGAQYEQYF. CDR3 sequence (DNA): TGTGCCAGCAGTGAAAGGGAACAGGGGGCGCAGTACGAGCAGTACTTC.

The V call is TRBV28, the J call TRBJ2-1; D might be TRBD1 (6 bases). Trimming pared 3 bases from V and 10 bases from J, leaving 16 bases between. CDR1 and CDR2 from the germline V gene are MDHEN and SYDVKM. The CDR3 has 14 amino acids. CDR3 bases: TGTGCCAGCAGTTTCCAAGCAGGGGTAAGAGAGCAGTTCTTC. Its protein product is CASSFQAGVREQFF.

This chain uses TRBV11-2 with TRBJ1-1; 7 positions agree with TRBD1. J lost 3 bases, V lost 0 bases, and 10 bases had no gene match. Germline V gene data show CDR1 as SGHAT and CDR2 as FQNNGV. The CDR3 contains 17 residues. In nucleotides, the CDR3 is TGTGCCAGCAGCTTAGACCGAGGGGGCGTCTACTACACTGAAGCTTTCTTT. It encodes CASSLDRGGVYYTEAFF.

The chain couples TRBV4-1 to TRBJ2-7, with 8 bases aligning to TRBD1. Looked up from germline, CDR1 is MGHRA and CDR2 is YSYEKL. V dropped 3 bases and J dropped 0; count of bases not matched to a gene: 4. The CDR3 loop spans 15 amino acids. CDR3 in DNA: TGCGCCAGCAGCCATGACAGGGGCGGCTCCTACGAGCAGTACTTC. Encoded protein: CASSHDRGGSYEQYF.

This chain connects TRBV5-1 to TRBJ2-2, with TRBD2 matching 8 bases. This CDR3 has 18 amino acids. Trimming removed 0 bases from V and 3 bases from J; junction bases left unmatched: 10. Germline CDR1 is SGHRS and CDR2 is YFSETQ. In DNA, the CDR3 is TGCGCCAGCAGCTTGGGTGCCGGGAGGGTCGGTGACACCGGGGAGCTGTTTTTT. Protein product: CASSLGAGRVGDTGELFF.

V gene TRBV7-6 combines with J gene TRBJ2-5; TRBD1 might be the D (6 bases). CDR3 size: 16 residues. In germline, CDR1 is SGHVS, CDR2 FNYEAQ. Between the trimmed V and J ends, which lost 1 base and 5 bases, there was a span of 17 bases. The CDR3 DNA reads as TGTGCCAGCAGCTTAGGTGGGGCAGGGGTCACGGAGACCCAGTACTTC. This encodes CASSLGGAGVTETQYF.

The rearrangement uses TRBV7-3 and TRBJ1-1; D remains unclear. Per the germline V gene, CDR1 is SGHTA and CDR2 is FQGTGA. Trimming left V 2 bases short and J 8 bases short, with 12 bases between. This CDR3 contains 13 residues. CDR3 nucleotide sequence: TGTGCCAGCAGCTTATTCTCGGGTGCCGAAGCTTTCTTT. This gives the protein CASSLFSGAEAFF. Filled out from reference TRBV7-3 and TRBJ1-1, the complete variable domain reads GAGVSQTPSNKVTEKGKYVELRCDPISGHTALYWYRQSLGQGPEFLIYFQGTGAADDSGLPNDRFFAVRPEGSVSTLKIQRTERGDSAVYLCASSLFSGAEAFFGQGTRLTVV.

The chain has TRBV2 and TRBJ1-2, with 11 bases that match TRBD1. J lost 4 bases, V lost 6 bases, and 7 bases had no gene match. Germline CDR1 SNHLY, CDR2 FYNNEI. CDR3 size: 15 residues. The CDR3, as DNA: TGTGCCAGCAGATCCGGCGGGACAGGGGGCTATGGCTACACCTTC. Amino acids: CASRSGGTGGYGYTF. Full variable domain (rest looked up from reference TRBV2 and TRBJ1-2): EPEVTQTPSHQVTQMGQEVILRCVPISNHLYFYWYRQILGQKVEFLVSFYNNEISEKSEIFDDQFSVERPDGSNFTLKIRSTKLEDSAMYFCASRSGGTGGYGYTFGSGTRLTVV.

The table lists this clone with a few counts. This chain joins TRBV5-1 and TRBJ1-3, with a tentative D call TRBD1 (6 bases). The germline V and J ends were trimmed by 0 bases and 7 bases, with 14 bases remaining between them. This CDR3 is built from 15 residues. The germline V gene has CDR1 SGHRS and CDR2 YFSETQ. The CDR3 spells CASSLAPSQGNTIYF. The CDR3 DNA follows: TGCGCCAGCAGCTTGGCCCCTTCCCAGGGGAACACCATATATTTT.

The CDR3 loop is CASSLVGSTDTQYF. The CDR3 region has the DNA TGCGCCAGCAGCTTGGTGGGCAGCACAGATACGCAGTATTTT. The rearrangement uses TRBV5-1 and TRBJ2-3, with unresolved D. This CDR3 spans 14 amino acids. V was shortened by 0 bases and J by 0 bases, with 5 bases between the two germline ends. The germline CDR1 and CDR2 sequences are SGHRS and YFSETQ. The whole variable domain, remainder taken from reference TRBV5-1 and TRBJ2-3, is KAGVTQTPRYLIKTRGQQVTLSCSPISGHRSVSWYQQTPGQGLQFLFEYFSETQRNKGNFPGRFSGRQFSNSRSEMNVSTLELGDSALYLCASSLVGSTDTQYFGPGTRLTVL.

The chain carries TRBV5-1 and TRBJ1-6; TRBD1 is a possible D gene (5 bases). This CDR3 spans 15 amino acids. Trimming removed 0 bases at V and 9 bases at J, with 13 bases between. Germline CDR1 SGHRS, CDR2 YFSETQ. The CDR3 DNA reads as TGCGCCAGCAGCTTGGAGGAGGGGTCGGGTTCACCCCTCCACTTT. As protein: CASSLEEGSGSPLHF. Using reference TRBV5-1 and TRBJ1-6 for the parts outside the CDR3, the full variable domain is KAGVTQTPRYLIKTRGQQVTLSCSPISGHRSVSWYQQTPGQGLQFLFEYFSETQRNKGNFPGRFSGRQFSNSRSEMNVSTLELGDSALYLCASSLEEGSGSPLHFGNGTRLTVT.

This clone turned up a few times. V and J are TRBV30 and TRBJ1-6, with D perhaps matching TRBD1 (5 bases). The CDR3 spans 14 residues. V was shortened by 4 bases and J by 7 bases, with 14 bases between the two germline ends. Germline V lookup: CDR1 GTSNPN, CDR2 SVGIG (reference sequence). This CDR3 reads CAWTRAAGNSPLHF. The CDR3 coding sequence is TGTGCCTGGACCCGGGCAGCAGGGAATTCACCCCTCCACTTT.

This clone has a handful of counts. The gene calls are TRBV7-6 and TRBJ1-2; 8 nucleotides match TRBD1. This CDR3 spans 13 amino acids. Germline V gives CDR1 SGHVS, CDR2 FNYEAQ. Trimming removed 5 bases from V and 6 bases from J; junction bases left unmatched: 5. CDR3 coding DNA: TGTGCCAGCAGCAGGGGACAGGCGGATGGCTACACCTTC. As protein: CASSRGQADGYTF.

The chain uses TRBV28 and TRBJ1-2; D ambiguous. Trimming took 1 base from V and 2 from J, leaving 17 bases between them. Germline CDR1 is MDHEN and CDR2 is SYDVKM. This CDR3 region has 17 residues. The chain's CDR3 is CASSLFLGPGRNYGYTF. The CDR3 region has the DNA TGTGCCAGCAGTTTATTTCTCGGACCCGGGAGGAACTATGGCTACACCTTC.